The present T cell receptor beta chain was sequenced within a study of human T cells and chemical hapten exposure. Notes on the study in general: TCRs at high frequency, those above 1 in 1000, did not change with DPC sensitization.

The time point denotes: patch test 3, about 24 weeks after DPC sensitization. Treatment noted: therapeutic diphenylcyclopropenone sensitization with weekly scalp DPC. With regard to this clonotype: Its antigen is not identified.

Via MiXCR, TCRdb re-called the RACE reads, giving one row per CDR3 protein. Of 150,000 to 200,000 distinct CDR3 sequences listed, about 25% are singletons. The length of the CDR3 is 14 residues. With 4 bases clipped from V and 7 bases from J, the junction kept 5 bases outside the gene matches. In germline, CDR1 is SEHNR, CDR2 FQNEAQ (reference sequence). This rearrangement joins TRBV7-9 to TRBJ1-4; the match to TRBD1 covers 8 bases. The receptor comes from a middle-aged woman with alopecia areata. Some clones in this sample may be carry-over from other donors' samples. Sequenced material: whole blood, taken in connection with sensitization to the hapten diphenylcyclopropenone (DPC). This CDR3 reads CASSSYGTGEKLFF. The CDR3 DNA is TGTGCCAGCAGCTCTTACGGGACAGGTGAAAAACTGTTTTTT.